A single sample gave rise to the 11 T cell receptor beta chains below, sequenced in a study of cytomegalovirus exposure and HLA in healthy donors. PCR primers comprised 60 Vbeta and 13 Jbeta primers. Libraries were prepared by immunoSEQ multiplex PCR; TCRdb keeps only in-frame clonotypes and omits some of them. The top ten hold about 3.1% of the sample, which has roughly 200,000 clones, about four fifths seen once. The sequenced sample was PBMCs. The receptors stem from a female donor in good health and CMV-seronegative.

The gene calls are TRBV2 and TRBJ1-2, with a weak D call TRBD1 (5 bases). The CDR3 is made up of 15 amino acids. CDR1 SNHLY and CDR2 FYNNEI come from the germline V gene. The V and J ends lost 6 bases and 4 bases respectively, with 18 bases between them. The CDR3 nucleotides read TGTGCCAGCAGCCTGGGACTGCCGGGCGGCTATGGCTACACCTTC. Its protein product is CASSLGLPGGYGYTF. Drawing the rest from reference TRBV2 and TRBJ1-2, the complete variable domain is EPEVTQTPSHQVTQMGQEVILRCVPISNHLYFYWYRQILGQKVEFLVSFYNNEISEKSEIFDDQFSVERPDGSNFTLKIRSTKLEDSAMYFCASSLGLPGGYGYTFGSGTRLTVV.

The chain links TRBV25-1 to TRBJ1-2, with D hard to call. The V gene's germline CDR1 is MGHDK and CDR2 SYGVNS. The ends were cut back, 3 bases at V and 3 bases at J, with 8 bases in the middle. The CDR3 is 13 amino acids. CDR3 sequence reads: CASSDPTHYGYTF. The CDR3 DNA reads TGTGCCAGCAGTGACCCAACACACTATGGCTACACCTTC.

In this sample, this clone turned up a few times. The chain has TRBV18 and TRBJ1-2; D ambiguous. Per germline, CDR1 KGHSH and CDR2 LQKENI. This CDR3 has 15 residues. V was shortened by 1 base and J by 4 bases, with 13 bases between the two germline ends. For the CDR3, the DNA is TGTGCCAGCTCACCACTGGAGGGCCTTGTCTATGGCTACACCTTC. This codes for CASSPLEGLVYGYTF.

DNA of the CDR3: TGTGCCAGCAGTTTGGGAGTCACAGATACGCAGTATTTT. Translating gives CASSLGVTDTQYF. The chain couples TRBV27 to TRBJ2-3, with a weak D call TRBD2 (5 bases). Trimming took off 3 bases at V and 2 bases at J, with 6 bases between the two ends. The CDR3 runs to 13 residues. CDR1 is MNHEY and CDR2 is SMNVEV in the germline V gene (reference sequence).

This clone was found once. This sequence joins TRBV29-1 and TRBJ1-3, with unresolved D. Germline V gives CDR1 SQVTM, CDR2 ANQGSEA. The V gene lost 4 bases and the J gene lost 0 bases, with 7 bases spanning the gap. CDR3 length equals 13 residues. The CDR3 sequence is CSVGGNSGNTIYF. CDR3 sequence (DNA): TGCAGCGTTGGAGGGAACTCTGGAAACACCATATATTTT.

V and J are TRBV18 and TRBJ1-5; 10 bases align to TRBD1. The V segment lost 4 bases and the J segment 3 bases; nucleotides outside the gene matches: 3. This CDR3 spans 15 amino acids. CDR1 is KGHSH, CDR2 LQKENI, per germline. The CDR3 DNA follows: TGTGCCAGCTCACAGGGGACAGGGGCCAATCAGCCCCAGCATTTT. Protein: CASSQGTGANQPQHF.

This chain links TRBV27 with TRBJ2-7, with TRBD1 as a possible D gene (5 bases). Germline loops: CDR1 MNHEY, CDR2 SMNVEV (reference sequence). The CDR3 totals 15 residues. The V gene lost 3 bases and the J gene lost 0 bases, with 12 bases spanning the gap. CDR3 amino acids: CASSFARASSYEQYF. Here the CDR3 DNA reads TGTGCCAGCAGTTTCGCCAGGGCAAGCTCCTACGAGCAGTACTTC.

The CDR3: CASSTSDRMNEQFF. In DNA form, the CDR3 reads TGTGCCAGCAGCACCTCGGACAGGATGAATGAGCAGTTCTTC. The V gene is TRBV9, the J gene TRBJ2-1; 7 positions match TRBD1. J lost 7 bases, V lost 4 bases, and 8 bases had no gene match. The CDR3 covers 14 residues. The germline V gene has CDR1 SGDLS and CDR2 YYNGEE.

This clone has only one observation. V and J are TRBV18 and TRBJ1-2; D gene unclear. CDR1 and CDR2 from the germline V gene are KGHSH and LQKENI. Trimming took off 0 bases at V and 3 bases at J, with 14 bases between the two ends. This CDR3 contains 16 residues. The DNA for the CDR3 is TGTGCCAGCTCACCACCGCCGGGGAACTCTGACTATGGCTACACCTTC. This sequence encodes CASSPPPGNSDYGYTF.

The rearrangement links TRBV5-1 to TRBJ2-1; 12 bases line up with TRBD2. Germline assignment: CDR1 SGHRS and CDR2 YFSETQ. The CDR3 is 16 amino acids. After removal of 2 bases from V and 7 bases from J, the junction contained 7 bases not matched to a gene. In nucleotides, the CDR3 is TGCGCCAGCAGCTTAGTGACTAGCGGGAGAGGTAATGAGCAGTTCTTC. Residues: CASSLVTSGRGNEQFF.

The genes are TRBV9 and TRBJ2-1; D is perhaps TRBD2 (6 bases). Per germline, CDR1 SGDLS and CDR2 YYNGEE. V lost 3 bases and J 8 bases, leaving 18 bases between the germline ends. The CDR3 is 15 residues long. CDR3 sequence (DNA): TGTGCCAGCAGCGCCGAACCGGGACGGAGGGATGAGCAGTTCTTC. As protein: CASSAEPGRRDEQFF.